The 28 T cell receptor beta chains reported below all come from one sample, sequenced in a study of blood T cell repertoires in COVID-19 (dated by TCRdb to the early 2020s). Libraries were prepared through the immunoSEQ multiplex PCR assay. Held by TCRdb, this immuneACCESS table contains in-frame sequences only and omits some clones. Under half of the omission traces to an unresolved V gene where checked; the cause of the rest is unknown. The sample table lists 90,000 to 100,000 clones, around 85% of them with a count of one. Together, the top ten hold roughly 17% of the sample. The material sequenced was peripheral blood. These receptors were taken from a woman aged 55-70 years with acute or convalescent COVID-19.

The chain is built from TRBV29-1 and TRBJ1-5; D not resolved. V was trimmed by 7 bases and J by 4 bases, leaving 14 bases between them. The CDR3 is 13 residues long. Germline CDR1 is SQVTM and CDR2 is ANQGSEA. The DNA of the CDR3 is TGCAGCGGCGCTGAGGCGAGAAATCAGCCCCAGCATTTT. Translated, it gives CSGAEARNQPQHF.

The chain carries TRBV7-8 and TRBJ2-3; maybe TRBD2 (6 bases). This CDR3 spans 16 amino acids. Trimming removed 0 bases at V and 0 bases at J, with 10 bases between. The germline V gene has CDR1 SGHVS and CDR2 FQNEAQ. The DNA of the CDR3 is TGTGCCAGCAGCTTAGCGCGGGGCGGGAGCACAGATACGCAGTATTTT. Its translation is CASSLARGGSTDTQYF. Full variable domain (outside the CDR3, taken from reference TRBV7-8 and TRBJ2-3): GAGVSQSPRYKVAKRGQDVALRCDPISGHVSLFWYQQALGQGPEFLTYFQNEAQLDKSGLPSDRFFAERPEGSVSTLKIQRTQQEDSAVYLCASSLARGGSTDTQYFGPGTRLTVL.

The gene calls are TRBV3-1 (or the pseudogene TRBV3-2) and TRBJ2-5, with 7 bases matching TRBD2. J gave up 4 bases and V 8 bases, and 4 bases lay outside the gene matches. Germline lookup yields CDR1 LGHDT and CDR2 YNNKEL (reference sequence). The CDR3 sequence is 12 residues long. The CDR3 here is CASVGGSETQYF. The CDR3 bases are TGTGCCAGCGTCGGGGGGTCAGAGACCCAGTACTTC.

This chain links TRBV24-1 with TRBJ1-2; 8 bases align to TRBD1. This CDR3 is 14 amino acids long. Germline V gene sequence: CDR1 KGHDR, CDR2 SFDVKD. V was pared by 3 bases and J by 7 bases, with 6 bases of the junction left unmatched. The CDR3: CATSDPKTGGGYTF. CDR3 coding DNA: TGTGCCACCAGTGATCCAAAAACAGGGGGTGGCTACACCTTC.

The gene calls are TRBV11-2 and TRBJ2-2; 12 positions agree with TRBD1. CDR1 is SGHAT and CDR2 is FQNNGV in the germline V gene. The trim removed 3 bases at V and 6 bases at J, leaving 2 bases unmatched. The CDR3 is 15 amino acids. The CDR3 protein is CASSLGQGAAGELFF. The CDR3 DNA is TGTGCCAGCAGCTTGGGACAGGGGGCGGCCGGGGAGCTGTTTTTT.

This chain connects TRBV7-9 to TRBJ1-4; maybe TRBD1 (5 bases). The CDR3 covers 13 residues. Trimming cost V 7 bases and J 7 bases, with 13 bases left between them. CDR1 is SEHNR and CDR2 is FQNEAQ in the germline V gene (reference sequence). The CDR3 is CASNLDSIEKLFF. The CDR3, as DNA: TGTGCCAGCAACCTCGACAGTATTGAAAAACTGTTTTTT.

This rearrangement joins TRBV10-3 to TRBJ1-5; TRBD1 matches at 8 bases. Germline loops: CDR1 ENHRY, CDR2 SYGVKD. The CDR3 totals 15 residues. Germline trimming cut 8 bases from V and 8 bases from J; bases unmatched to any gene: 14. CDR3 sequence (DNA): TGTGCCATCGGGGGACAGGACCCCGCCCTCGAGCCCCAGCATTTT. The encoded protein is CAIGGQDPALEPQHF.

The J gene is TRBJ1-4, the V gene TRBV7-2, with a possible D match to TRBD1 (6 bases). The CDR3 contains 14 residues. Trimming stripped 5 bases from V and 4 bases from J, with 11 bases between. CDR1 is SGHTA and CDR2 is FQGNSA in the germline V gene. The CDR3 here is CASSPDSVNEKLFF. The CDR3 coding sequence is TGTGCCAGCAGCCCGGACAGCGTTAATGAAAAACTGTTTTTT.

This clone was recorded once. The chain has TRBV18 and TRBJ1-2, with TRBD1 identical over 9 bases. There are 15 residues in the CDR3. Germline V CDR1 and CDR2: KGHSH, LQKENI. V lost 6 bases and J lost 4; bases outside the gene matches: 9. CDR3 nucleotide sequence: TGTGCCAGCTCCCCCGGACAGGGGACTTCCTATGGCTACACCTTC. It encodes CASSPGQGTSYGYTF.

The chain uses TRBV3-1 (or the pseudogene TRBV3-2) and TRBJ2-5; no definite D call. Germline CDR1 LGHDT, CDR2 YNNKEL (reference sequence). V was shortened by 6 bases and J by 1 base, with 15 bases between the two germline ends. The CDR3 consists of 15 residues. Written as DNA, the CDR3 is TGTGCCAGCAGAATCAACCGGCGGTCCCAAGAGACCCAGTACTTC. The encoded protein is CASRINRRSQETQYF.

The gene calls are TRBV7-2 and TRBJ2-3; D possibly corresponds to TRBD2 (5 bases). Trimming pared 8 bases from V and 6 bases from J, leaving 21 bases between. Per germline, CDR1 SGHTA and CDR2 FQGNSA. CDR3 length equals 15 residues. The CDR3, as DNA: TGTGCCAGCGGCCTAACCGGAGGTCCAGCGGATACGCAGTATTTT. This gives the protein CASGLTGGPADTQYF.

This clone has only a few counts. The chain combines TRBV7-2 with TRBJ1-1; no reliable D call. Trimming shortened V by 1 base and J by 3 bases, and 12 bases separated the two germline ends. The CDR3 is made up of 15 amino acids. CDR1 is SGHTA and CDR2 is FQGNSA in the germline V gene. CDR3 in DNA: TGTGCCAGCAGCTTAGACGGGAGTTGGGACACTGAAGCTTTCTTT. It translates to CASSLDGSWDTEAFF.

The rearrangement joins TRBV28 to TRBJ1-3, with a weak D call TRBD1 (6 bases). V was shortened by 4 bases and J by 1 base, with 8 bases between the two germline ends. The CDR3 runs to 14 residues. CDR1 is MDHEN and CDR2 is SYDVKM in the germline V gene. CDR3 residues: CASSWGTSGNTIYF. The CDR3, as DNA: TGTGCCAGCAGTTGGGGGACATCTGGAAACACCATATATTTT.

The chain couples TRBV28 to TRBJ1-1, with TRBD1 matching over 7 bases. The junction had 8 bases not matched to a gene; V was cut back by 7 bases and J by 0 bases. CDR1 is MDHEN, CDR2 SYDVKM, per germline. The CDR3 runs to 15 residues. CDR3 in DNA: TGTGCCAGCACCAAAGCCGGGACAGTGAACACTGAAGCTTTCTTT. This sequence encodes CASTKAGTVNTEAFF.

This clone was recorded only once. The chain is built from TRBV30 and TRBJ2-7; TRBD2 agrees at 7 bases. CDR1 GTSNPN and CDR2 SVGIG come from the germline V gene (reference sequence). The CDR3 is 14 residues long. With V trimmed by 8 bases and J by 0 bases, 10 bases remained unmatched. The CDR3 bases are TGTGCCGGAGCGGGAAGGGTCAGCTCCTACGAGCAGTACTTC. Residues: CAGAGRVSSYEQYF.

V gene TRBV19 combines with J gene TRBJ1-1; D may be TRBD1 (5 bases). This CDR3 comprises 13 residues. Germline CDR1 LNHDA, CDR2 SQIVND (reference sequence). Trimming cost V 3 bases and J 3 bases, with 8 bases left between them. CDR3 nucleotides: TGTGCCAGTAGTATTTGGGGGGACACTGAAGCTTTCTTT. This encodes CASSIWGDTEAFF.

The chain couples TRBV7-2 to TRBJ2-7, with D perhaps TRBD2 (7 bases). This CDR3 has 15 amino acids. V dropped 3 bases and J dropped 2 bases, with 14 bases sitting between them. Germline lookup yields CDR1 SGHTA and CDR2 FQGNSA. As DNA, the CDR3 is TGTGCCAGCAGCTTCTCGGGGGGCTTCACCTACGAGCAGTACTTC. Its protein is CASSFSGGFTYEQYF.

The chain combines TRBV4-2 with TRBJ2-5; perhaps TRBD1 as D (7 bases). The germline gives CDR1 LGHNA, CDR2 YNFKEQ. Trimming removed 2 bases from V and 3 bases from J, with 16 bases in between. This CDR3 region has 16 residues. CDR3 nucleotide sequence: TGTGCCAGCAGCCAAACCCGGGGGCAGGGGGAAGAGACCCAGTACTTC. Translation gives CASSQTRGQGEETQYF.

V gene TRBV5-4 combines with J gene TRBJ2-3; 11 bases are shared with TRBD2. Germline V gives CDR1 SGHNT, CDR2 YYREEE (reference sequence). CDR3 length: 16 amino acids. With V trimmed by 4 bases and J by 4 bases, 8 bases remained unmatched. CDR3 loop: CASSPGVAGGPDTQYF. The CDR3 DNA is TGTGCCAGCAGCCCCGGGGTAGCGGGGGGGCCAGATACGCAGTATTTT. Full variable domain (remainder filled in from reference TRBV5-4 and TRBJ2-3): ETGVTQSPTHLIKTRGQQVTLRCSSQSGHNTVSWYQQALGQGPQFIFQYYREEENGRGNFPPRFSGLQFPNYSSELNVNALELDDSALYLCASSPGVAGGPDTQYFGPGTRLTVL.

This clone was counted a single time. The chain is built from TRBV4-2 and TRBJ2-3, with a weak D call TRBD2 (7 bases). The V end was cut by 0 bases, the J end by 4 bases, with 20 bases between. The CDR3 spans 18 residues. CDR1 is LGHNA, CDR2 YNFKEQ, per germline. CDR3 sequence reads: CASSQDYHWGGAADTQYF. The CDR3, as DNA: TGTGCCAGCAGCCAAGATTACCATTGGGGGGGGGCCGCAGATACGCAGTATTTT.

The V call is TRBV9, the J call TRBJ1-3; D is unresolved. Trimming took 0 bases from V and 8 from J, leaving 12 bases between them. The CDR3 consists of 14 residues. Germline-derived CDR1 and CDR2 are SGDLS and YYNGEE. CDR3 in amino acids: CASSVVSGSDTIYF. CDR3 nucleotides: TGTGCCAGCAGCGTAGTGTCCGGGTCGGACACCATATATTTT.

The rearrangement joins TRBV9 to TRBJ2-7; 10 bases match TRBD1. The germline V gene has CDR1 SGDLS and CDR2 YYNGEE. Losses at the gene ends were 3 bases for V and 5 bases for J; bases not matched to a gene: 8. CDR3 length: 15 residues. This chain's CDR3 is CASSADRDRGDEQYF. CDR3 DNA sequence: TGTGCCAGCAGCGCCGACCGGGACAGGGGAGACGAGCAGTACTTC. Looking up the rest from reference TRBV9 and TRBJ2-7 gives the full variable domain: DSGVTQTPKHLITATGQRVTLRCSPRSGDLSVYWYQQSLDQGLQFLIQYYNGEERAKGNILERFSAQQFPDLHSELNLSSLELGDSALYFCASSADRDRGDEQYFGPGTRLTVT.

The rearrangement joins TRBV2 to TRBJ2-3; 10 nucleotides agree with TRBD2. In germline, CDR1 is SNHLY, CDR2 FYNNEI. Germline trimming cut 10 bases from V and 2 bases from J; bases unmatched to any gene: 12. This CDR3 region has 16 residues. The CDR3: CANARASGGHTDTQYF. The CDR3 DNA follows: TGTGCCAACGCACGAGCTAGCGGGGGACACACAGATACGCAGTATTTT.

The chain recombines TRBV30 with TRBJ1-2, with a tentative D call TRBD1 (5 bases). CDR3 length equals 13 residues. With 4 bases removed from V and 6 bases from J, the gap between germline ends came to 15 bases. Germline-derived CDR1 and CDR2 are GTSNPN and SVGIG (reference sequence). CDR3: CAWTRGRVDGYTF. DNA for the CDR3: TGTGCCTGGACCCGAGGCAGGGTGGATGGCTACACCTTC.

The chain has TRBV2 and TRBJ2-1; 10 positions agree with TRBD2. This CDR3 spans 15 amino acids. J lost 8 bases, V lost 3 bases, and 7 bases had no gene match. The germline gives CDR1 SNHLY, CDR2 FYNNEI. CDR3 in amino acids: CASSEERGGWDEQFF. In DNA, the CDR3 is TGTGCCAGCAGTGAGGAGCGGGGGGGCTGGGATGAGCAGTTCTTC.

This rearrangement joins TRBV6-5 to TRBJ1-5; D not certain. V shed 7 bases and J shed 4 bases, with 14 bases lying between them. The CDR3 covers 14 residues. Germline CDR1 is MNHEY and CDR2 is SVGAGI. CDR3 sequence: CASTEGAVNQPQHF. The CDR3 DNA reads as TGTGCCAGCACCGAGGGTGCGGTAAATCAGCCCCAGCATTTT.

The chain combines TRBV4-1 with TRBJ2-2; tentatively, D is TRBD2 (5 bases). CDR3 size: 15 residues. V lost 1 base, J lost 0 bases, and 6 bases lay in between. From germline, CDR1 is MGHRA and CDR2 YSYEKL. DNA of the CDR3: TGCGCCAGCAGCCAAGCGGGAACGAACACCGGGGAGCTGTTTTTT. It specifies CASSQAGTNTGELFF.

The rearrangement joins TRBV16 to TRBJ2-5, with 8 bases that match TRBD2. V dropped 4 bases and J dropped 6; count of bases not matched to a gene: 4. This CDR3 comprises 13 residues. Per germline, CDR1 KGHSY and CDR2 FQNENV. The CDR3 loop is CASSPREGQTQYF. CDR3 nucleotides: TGTGCCAGCAGCCCCCGGGAGGGACAGACCCAGTACTTC.